This T cell receptor beta chain was observed in a study of spatial heterogeneity in lung cancer. Turning to the study itself: The average count in raw reads for each unique TCR and UMI combination exceeded nine appearances. Whole-study findings and limits: Ubiquitous expanded tumor TCRs were seen in blood more at resection than at follow-up.

One entry per CDR3 protein results from TCRdb running MiXCR on the 5' RACE reads. The table has some 13,000 distinct CDR3 sequences, less than 4.5% seen once. The V end lost 5 bases, the J end lost 3 bases, and 17 bases lay between the germline ends. The CDR3 is made up of 15 amino acids. CDR1 and CDR2 from the germline V gene are DFQATT and SNEGSKA (reference sequence). The time point: sample taken at primary tumor resection. Sequencing covered unsorted whole RNA taken from tumor, nontumor lung or frozen PBMC. This clonotype was found many times. Its target is unknown. The chain employs TRBV20-1 and TRBJ1-5; possible D gene TRBD1, 6 bases. Sequences were derived from PBMCs, sampled at surgery. This receptor was obtained from a male donor with early-stage non-small cell lung cancer. Written as DNA, the CDR3 is TGCAGTGCTCCCTTAAGTGGACAGATCAATCAGCCCCAGCATTTT. This encodes CSAPLSGQINQPQHF.